The rows below give T cell receptor beta chains drawn from one sample of a study of STAT3 mutations in large granular lymphocyte leukemia. TCRdb keeps only in-frame clones here, not all; method: immunoSEQ multiplex PCR. In the table there are about 3,800 clones, approximately 40% of which are singletons. Sequenced sample: peripheral blood mononuclear cells. The receptors originated from a man between 60 and 70 years old with T-cell large granular lymphocyte leukemia. Some clones in this sample may be carry-over from other donors' samples. Both conserved end residues are part of each CDR3. Fields, in order: clone size, J gene, CDR3 length, D gene, V gene, CDR3 protein, CDR3 DNA. The D gene is left open where the match is weak. Clone size is stated in some rows and not others, as once, few, many or a class when expanded.

. | TRBJ2-6 | 17 | TRBD1 | TRBV5-1 | CASSLGGDSSGANVLTF | TGCGCCAGCAGCTTGGGAGGGGACAGCTCTGGGGCCAACGTCCTGACTTTC
. | TRBJ2-3 | 12 | . | TRBV30 | CAWSRGGLLPYF | TGTGCCTGGAGTAGGGGGGGACTATTACCGTATTTT
few | TRBJ2-5 | 15 | . | TRBV25-1 | CASSPPGSGSETQYF | TGTGCCAGCAGCCCCCCGGGAAGCGGTAGTGAGACCCAGTACTTC
few | TRBJ2-5 | 16 | TRBD2 | TRBV5-1 | CASSSGASGGGETQYF | TGCGCCAGCAGCTCGGGAGCCAGCGGGGGAGGAGAGACCCAGTACTTC
. | TRBJ2-5 | 15 | TRBD1 | TRBV5-6 | CASSLSRQGKETQYF | TGTGCCAGCAGCCTATCCAGACAGGGGAAGGAGACCCAGTACTTC
. | TRBJ2-7 | 15 | TRBD1 | TRBV10-2 | CASSEGNRGTYEQYF | TGCGCCAGCAGTGAGGGAAACAGGGGGACCTACGAGCAGTACTTC
few | TRBJ1-2 | 13 | . | TRBV7-9 | CASRPGQSYGYTF | TGTGCCAGCAGGCCCGGACAGTCCTATGGCTACACCTTC
few | TRBJ1-5 | 16 | TRBD1 | TRBV10-2 | CASSEAGQGAGRPQHF | TGCGCCAGCAGTGAAGCGGGACAGGGGGCTGGTCGGCCCCAGCATTTT
few | TRBJ2-5 | 15 | . | TRBV27 | CASTSLGAPRETQYF | TGTGCCAGCACCTCCCTAGGGGCGCCCCGGGAGACCCAGTACTTC
. | TRBJ1-1 | 12 | . | TRBV6-6 | CASSYLNTEAFF | TGTGCCAGCAGTTACCTGAACACTGAAGCTTTCTTT
few | TRBJ2-6 | 15 | . | TRBV7-9 | CGSLLGLPGANVLTF | TGTGGGTCATTATTGGGACTTCCTGGGGCCAACGTCCTGACTTTC
few | TRBJ1-5 | 13 | . | TRBV30 | CAWTLDSNQPQHF | TGTGCCTGGACCTTGGATAGCAATCAGCCCCAGCATTTT
. | TRBJ2-7 | 11 | . | TRBV10-3 | CAISESREQYF | TGTGCCATCAGTGAGTCAAGGGAGCAGTACTTC
few | TRBJ1-5 | 13 | . | TRBV30 | CAWSLSGGQPQHF | TGTGCCTGGAGTCTCTCGGGGGGTCAGCCCCAGCATTTT
. | TRBJ1-1 | 12 | TRBD1 | TRBV11-3 | CASSVGQGQAFF | TGTGCCAGCAGCGTAGGACAGGGACAAGCTTTCTTT